This T cell receptor beta chain was identified in a study of blood T cell repertoires in COVID-19. Only one count was recorded for this clone. V dropped 8 bases and J dropped 7 bases, with 11 bases sitting between them. CDR1 is MGHDK and CDR2 is SYGVNS in the germline V gene. The CDR3 contains 11 residues. Sequencing was performed with immunoSEQ multiplex PCR; in TCRdb, only in-frame clones are kept and a portion is missing. The table has some 200,000 clones, 80% to 90% seen once. Participants were aged about 18 to 90 years, lived in around 22 US areas, and enrolled virtually. The chain joins TRBV25-1 to TRBJ2-5; D may be TRBD1 (6 bases). Sequencing was done on a sample of PBMCs or T cells enriched from blood (not recorded which). The TCR was taken from a man aged 18 to 29 with acute COVID-19. The CDR3 DNA sequence: TGTGCCAGCGGAGAAGGGGGGACCCAGTACTTC. This codes for CASGEGGTQYF.